This TCR beta chain is drawn from a study of blood T cell repertoires in COVID-19. Study overall: Italy, Spain and the United States were the sources of the convalescent and acute COVID-19 samples. In each case, the material was cDNA or gDNA derived from T cells, B-cell-depleted T cells, or PBMCs.

TCRdb keeps only in-frame clones here, not all; method: immunoSEQ multiplex PCR. The repertoire holds 250,000 to 350,000 clones, with around 86% as singletons. Germline CDR1 reads SNHLY; CDR2 reads FYNNEI. The CDR3 is 12 residues long. Deletions cut 1 base from V and 8 bases from J, with 8 bases between. This chain connects TRBV2 to TRBJ1-2; D remains ambiguous. The sample consisted of peripheral blood. This receptor was identified in a woman between 40 and 55 years old who had recovered from COVID-19. CDR3 bases: TGTGCCAGCAGTGAAGGTGTCCGGGGCTACACCTTC. It specifies CASSEGVRGYTF. Combining the CDR3 with reference TRBV2 and TRBJ1-2 gives the whole variable domain EPEVTQTPSHQVTQMGQEVILRCVPISNHLYFYWYRQILGQKVEFLVSFYNNEISEKSEIFDDQFSVERPDGSNFTLKIRSTKLEDSAMYFCASSEGVRGYTFGSGTRLTVV.